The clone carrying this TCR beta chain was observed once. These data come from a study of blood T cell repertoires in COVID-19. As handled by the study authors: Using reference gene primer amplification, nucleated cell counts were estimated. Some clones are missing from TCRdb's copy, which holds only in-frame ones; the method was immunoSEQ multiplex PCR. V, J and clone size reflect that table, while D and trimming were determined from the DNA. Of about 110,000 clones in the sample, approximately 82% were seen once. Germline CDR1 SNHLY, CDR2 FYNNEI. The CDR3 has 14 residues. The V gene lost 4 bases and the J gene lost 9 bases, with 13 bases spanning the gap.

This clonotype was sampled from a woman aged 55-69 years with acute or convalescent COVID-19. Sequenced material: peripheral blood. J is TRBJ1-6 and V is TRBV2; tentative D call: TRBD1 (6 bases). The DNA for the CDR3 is TGTGCCAGCAGTGGGGGGCAGGGGAGTTCACCCCTCCACTTT. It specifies CASSGGQGSSPLHF.